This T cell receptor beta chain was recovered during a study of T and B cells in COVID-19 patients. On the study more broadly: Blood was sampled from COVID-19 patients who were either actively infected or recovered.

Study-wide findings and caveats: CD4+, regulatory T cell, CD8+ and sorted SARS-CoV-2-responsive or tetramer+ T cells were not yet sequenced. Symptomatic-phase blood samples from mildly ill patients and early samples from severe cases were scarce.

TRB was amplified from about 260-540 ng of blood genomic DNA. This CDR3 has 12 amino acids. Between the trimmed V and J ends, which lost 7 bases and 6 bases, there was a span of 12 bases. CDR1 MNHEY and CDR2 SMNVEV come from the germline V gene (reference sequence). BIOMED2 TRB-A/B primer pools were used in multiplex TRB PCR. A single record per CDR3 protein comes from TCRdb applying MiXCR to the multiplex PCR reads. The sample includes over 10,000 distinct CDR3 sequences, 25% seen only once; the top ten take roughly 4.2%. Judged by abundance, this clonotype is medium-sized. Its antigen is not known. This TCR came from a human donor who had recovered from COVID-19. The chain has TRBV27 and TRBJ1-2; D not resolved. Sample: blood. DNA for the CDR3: TGTGCCAGCAAAGAGGGTGGGAATGGCTACACCTTC. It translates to CASKEGGNGYTF.